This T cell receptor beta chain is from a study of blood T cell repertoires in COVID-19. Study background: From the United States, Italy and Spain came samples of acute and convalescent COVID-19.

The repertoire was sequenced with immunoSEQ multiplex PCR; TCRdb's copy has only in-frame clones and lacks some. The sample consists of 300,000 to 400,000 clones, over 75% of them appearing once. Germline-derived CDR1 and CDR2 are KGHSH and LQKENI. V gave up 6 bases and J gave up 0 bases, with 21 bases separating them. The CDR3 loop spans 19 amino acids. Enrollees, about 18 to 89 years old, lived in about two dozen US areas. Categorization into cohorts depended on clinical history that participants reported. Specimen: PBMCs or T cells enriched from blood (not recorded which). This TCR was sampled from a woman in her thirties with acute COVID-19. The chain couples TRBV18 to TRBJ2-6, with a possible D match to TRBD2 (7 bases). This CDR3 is CASSPGSGGRASGANVLTF. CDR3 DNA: TGTGCCAGCTCGCCTGGGTCCGGGGGGCGCGCCTCTGGGGCCAACGTCCTGACTTTC.